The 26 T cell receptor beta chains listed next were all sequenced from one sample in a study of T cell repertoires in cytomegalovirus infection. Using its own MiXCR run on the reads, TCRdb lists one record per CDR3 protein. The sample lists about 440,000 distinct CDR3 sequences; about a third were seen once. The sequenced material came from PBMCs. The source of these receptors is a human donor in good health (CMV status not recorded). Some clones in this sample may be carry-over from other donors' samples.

DNA for the CDR3: TGTGCCAGCAGCTTATCCAATAACCAAGAGACCCAGTACTTC. Translated: CASSLSNNQETQYF. The chain joins TRBV5-4 to TRBJ2-5; D uncertain. Germline-derived CDR1 and CDR2 are SGHNT and YYREEE (reference sequence). The CDR3 has 14 amino acids. V lost 2 bases and J 0 bases, leaving 8 bases between the germline ends.

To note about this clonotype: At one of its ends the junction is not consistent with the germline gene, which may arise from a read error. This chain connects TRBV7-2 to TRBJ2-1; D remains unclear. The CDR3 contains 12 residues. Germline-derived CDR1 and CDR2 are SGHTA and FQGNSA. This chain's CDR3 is CASSSSYHDQFF. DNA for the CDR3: TGTGCAAGCAGCTCATCGTACCATGATCAGTTCTTC.

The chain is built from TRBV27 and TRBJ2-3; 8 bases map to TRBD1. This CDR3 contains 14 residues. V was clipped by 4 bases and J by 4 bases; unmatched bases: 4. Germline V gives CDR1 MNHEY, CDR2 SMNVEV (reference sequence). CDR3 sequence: CASSSQGASDTQYF. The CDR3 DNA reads TGTGCCAGCAGTTCTCAGGGGGCGTCAGATACGCAGTATTTT.

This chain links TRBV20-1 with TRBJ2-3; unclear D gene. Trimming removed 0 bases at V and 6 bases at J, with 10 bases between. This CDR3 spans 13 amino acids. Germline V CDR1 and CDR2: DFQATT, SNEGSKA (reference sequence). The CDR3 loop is CSARDHRIDTQYF. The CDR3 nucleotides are TGCAGTGCTAGAGATCATAGGATCGATACGCAGTATTTT.

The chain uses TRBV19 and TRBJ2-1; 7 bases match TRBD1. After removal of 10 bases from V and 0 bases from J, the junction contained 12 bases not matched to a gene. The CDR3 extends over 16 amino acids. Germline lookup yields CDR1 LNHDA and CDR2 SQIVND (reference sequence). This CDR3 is CATKRLGDSSYNEQFF. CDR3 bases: TGTGCCACCAAGAGGCTCGGGGACAGCTCCTACAATGAGCAGTTCTTC.

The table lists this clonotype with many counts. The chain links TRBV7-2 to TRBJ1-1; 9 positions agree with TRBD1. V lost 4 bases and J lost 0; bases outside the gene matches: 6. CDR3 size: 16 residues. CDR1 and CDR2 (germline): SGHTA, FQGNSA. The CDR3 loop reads CASSSGQGRMNTEAFF. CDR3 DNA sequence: TGTGCCAGCAGCTCCGGACAGGGGAGGATGAACACTGAAGCTTTCTTT. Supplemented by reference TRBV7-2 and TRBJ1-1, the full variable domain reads GAGVSQSPSNKVTEKGKDVELRCDPISGHTALYWYRQSLGQGLEFLIYFQGNSAPDKSGLPSDRFSAERTGGSVSTLTIQRTQQEDSAVYLCASSSGQGRMNTEAFFGQGTRLTVV.

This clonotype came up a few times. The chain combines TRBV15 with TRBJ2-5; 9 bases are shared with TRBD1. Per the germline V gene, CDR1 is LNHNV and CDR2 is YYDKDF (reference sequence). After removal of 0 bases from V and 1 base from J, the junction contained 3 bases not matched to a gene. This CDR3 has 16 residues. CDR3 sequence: CATSRERGQGQETQYF. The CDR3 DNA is TGTGCCACCAGCAGAGAGAGGGGACAGGGCCAAGAGACCCAGTACTTC.

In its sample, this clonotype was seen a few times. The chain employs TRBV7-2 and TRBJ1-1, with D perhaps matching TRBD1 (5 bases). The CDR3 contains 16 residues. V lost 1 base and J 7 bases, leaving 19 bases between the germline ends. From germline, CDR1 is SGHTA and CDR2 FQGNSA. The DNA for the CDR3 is TGTGCCAGCAGCTTAGTCCCCCTTCAGGGTGGGGATGAAGCTTTCTTT. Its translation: CASSLVPLQGGDEAFF.

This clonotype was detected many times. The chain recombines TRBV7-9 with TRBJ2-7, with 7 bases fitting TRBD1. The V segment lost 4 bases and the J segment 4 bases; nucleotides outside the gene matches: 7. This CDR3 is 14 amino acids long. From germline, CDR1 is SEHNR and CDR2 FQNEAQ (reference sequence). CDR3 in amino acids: CASSSAGTVYEQYF. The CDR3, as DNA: TGTGCCAGCAGCTCCGCCGGGACAGTATACGAGCAGTACTTC.

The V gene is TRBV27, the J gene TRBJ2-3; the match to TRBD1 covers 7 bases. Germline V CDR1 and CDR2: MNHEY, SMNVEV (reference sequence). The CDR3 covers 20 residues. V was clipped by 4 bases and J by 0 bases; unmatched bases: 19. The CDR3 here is CASSSLTGNLAQASTDTQYF. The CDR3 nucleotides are TGTGCCAGCAGTTCCCTGACAGGGAATTTGGCTCAGGCTAGCACAGATACGCAGTATTTT.

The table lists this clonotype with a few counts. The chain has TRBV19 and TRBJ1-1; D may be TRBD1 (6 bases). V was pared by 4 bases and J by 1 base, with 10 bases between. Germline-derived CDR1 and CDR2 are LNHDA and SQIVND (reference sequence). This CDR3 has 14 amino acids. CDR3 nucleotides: TGTGCCAGTAGTACTGGACAGCCGAACACTGAAGCTTTCTTT. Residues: CASSTGQPNTEAFF.

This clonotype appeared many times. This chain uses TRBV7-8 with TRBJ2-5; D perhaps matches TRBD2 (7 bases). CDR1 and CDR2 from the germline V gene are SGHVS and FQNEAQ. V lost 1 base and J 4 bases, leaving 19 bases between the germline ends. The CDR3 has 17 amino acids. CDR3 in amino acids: CASSLVSWRGGGETQYF. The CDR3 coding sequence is TGTGCCAGCAGCTTAGTCTCCTGGCGGGGAGGGGGAGAGACCCAGTACTTC. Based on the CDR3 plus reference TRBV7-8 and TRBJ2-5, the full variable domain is GAGVSQSPRYKVAKRGQDVALRCDPISGHVSLFWYQQALGQGPEFLTYFQNEAQLDKSGLPSDRFFAERPEGSVSTLKIQRTQQEDSAVYLCASSLVSWRGGGETQYFGPGTRLLVL.

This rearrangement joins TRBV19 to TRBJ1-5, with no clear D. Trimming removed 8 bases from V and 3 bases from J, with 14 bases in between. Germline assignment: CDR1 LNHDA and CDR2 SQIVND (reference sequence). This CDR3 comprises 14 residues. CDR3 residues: CASERTEYNQPQHF. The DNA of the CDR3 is TGTGCCAGTGAGAGGACGGAATACAATCAGCCCCAGCATTTT.

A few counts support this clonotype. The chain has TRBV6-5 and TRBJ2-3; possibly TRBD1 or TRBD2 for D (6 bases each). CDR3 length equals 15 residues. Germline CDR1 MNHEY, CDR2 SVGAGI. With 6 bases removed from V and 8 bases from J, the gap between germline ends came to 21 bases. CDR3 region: CASSQTPGGRGTQYF. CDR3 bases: TGTGCCAGCAGCCAGACCCCCGGGGGCAGGGGTACGCAGTATTTT.

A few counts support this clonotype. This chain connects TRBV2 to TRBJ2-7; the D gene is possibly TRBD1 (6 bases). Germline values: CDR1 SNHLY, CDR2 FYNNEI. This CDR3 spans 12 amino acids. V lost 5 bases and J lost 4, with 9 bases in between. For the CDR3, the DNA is TGTGCCAGCAGTAGACAGGAGTACGAGCAGTACTTC. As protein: CASSRQEYEQYF.

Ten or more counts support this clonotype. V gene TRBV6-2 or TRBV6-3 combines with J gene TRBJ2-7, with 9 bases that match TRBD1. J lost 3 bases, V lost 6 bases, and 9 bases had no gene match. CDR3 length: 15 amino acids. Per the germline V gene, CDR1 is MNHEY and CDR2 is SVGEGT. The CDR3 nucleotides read TGTGCCAGCAGCCACGCCGGGACAGGGTACTACGAGCAGTACTTC. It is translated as CASSHAGTGYYEQYF.

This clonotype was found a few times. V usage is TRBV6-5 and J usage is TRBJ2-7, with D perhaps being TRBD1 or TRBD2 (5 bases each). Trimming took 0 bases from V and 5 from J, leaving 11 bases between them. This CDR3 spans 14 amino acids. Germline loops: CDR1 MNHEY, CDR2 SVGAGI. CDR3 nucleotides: TGTGCCAGCAGTTACTCCGAGGGGACCCACGAGCAGTACTTC. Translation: CASSYSEGTHEQYF.

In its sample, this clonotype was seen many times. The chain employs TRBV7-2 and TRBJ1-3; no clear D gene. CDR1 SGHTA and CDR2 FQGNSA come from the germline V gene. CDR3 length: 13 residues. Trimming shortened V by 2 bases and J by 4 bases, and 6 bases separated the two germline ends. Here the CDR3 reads CASSLQTGNTIYF. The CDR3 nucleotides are TGTGCCAGCAGCTTACAGACAGGAAACACCATATATTTT.

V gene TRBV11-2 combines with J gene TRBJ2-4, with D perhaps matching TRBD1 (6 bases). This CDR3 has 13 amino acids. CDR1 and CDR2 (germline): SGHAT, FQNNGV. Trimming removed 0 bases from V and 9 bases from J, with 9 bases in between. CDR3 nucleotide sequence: TGTGCCAGCAGCTTAGAACAGGGAAGCATTCAGTACTTC. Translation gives CASSLEQGSIQYF.

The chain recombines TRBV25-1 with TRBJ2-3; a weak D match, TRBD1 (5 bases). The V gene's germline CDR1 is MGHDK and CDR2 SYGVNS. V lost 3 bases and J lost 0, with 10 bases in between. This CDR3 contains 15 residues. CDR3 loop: CASSDPRTSTDTQYF. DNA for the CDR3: TGTGCCAGCAGTGACCCTCGGACAAGCACAGATACGCAGTATTTT.

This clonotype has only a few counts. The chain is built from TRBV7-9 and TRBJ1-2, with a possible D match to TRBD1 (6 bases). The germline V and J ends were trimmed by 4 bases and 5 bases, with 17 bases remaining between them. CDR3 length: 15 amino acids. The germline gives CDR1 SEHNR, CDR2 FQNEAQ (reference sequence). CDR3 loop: CASSSPGGQGYGYTF. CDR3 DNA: TGTGCCAGCAGCTCCCCCGGGGGGCAGGGGTATGGCTACACCTTC.

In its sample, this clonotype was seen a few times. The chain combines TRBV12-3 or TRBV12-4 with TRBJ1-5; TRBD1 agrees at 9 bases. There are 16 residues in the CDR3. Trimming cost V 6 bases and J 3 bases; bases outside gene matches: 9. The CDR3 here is CASSDVGQGLNQPQHF. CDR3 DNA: TGTGCCAGCAGCGATGTGGGACAGGGTCTCAATCAGCCCCAGCATTTT.

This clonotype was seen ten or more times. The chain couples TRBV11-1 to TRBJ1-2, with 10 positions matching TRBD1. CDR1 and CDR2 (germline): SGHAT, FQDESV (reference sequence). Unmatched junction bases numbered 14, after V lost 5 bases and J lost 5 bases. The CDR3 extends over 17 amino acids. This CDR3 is CASSPDGTGVLRYGYTF. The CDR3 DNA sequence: TGTGCCAGCAGCCCAGACGGGACAGGGGTCCTGCGTTATGGCTACACCTTC.

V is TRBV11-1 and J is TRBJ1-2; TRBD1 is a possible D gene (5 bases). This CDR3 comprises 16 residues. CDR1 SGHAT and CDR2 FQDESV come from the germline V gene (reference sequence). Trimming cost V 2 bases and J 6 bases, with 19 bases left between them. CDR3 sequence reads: CASSLNYMQGEDGYTF. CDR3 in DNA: TGTGCCAGCAGCTTAAATTATATGCAGGGAGAAGATGGCTACACCTTC.

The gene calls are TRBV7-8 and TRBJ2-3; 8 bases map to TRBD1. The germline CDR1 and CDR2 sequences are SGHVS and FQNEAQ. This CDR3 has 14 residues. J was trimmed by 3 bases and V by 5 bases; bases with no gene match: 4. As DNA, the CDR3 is TGTGCCAGCAGCGTCCGGGACAGGACAGATACGCAGTATTTT. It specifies CASSVRDRTDTQYF. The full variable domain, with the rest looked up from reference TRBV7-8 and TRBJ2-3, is GAGVSQSPRYKVAKRGQDVALRCDPISGHVSLFWYQQALGQGPEFLTYFQNEAQLDKSGLPSDRFFAERPEGSVSTLKIQRTQQEDSAVYLCASSVRDRTDTQYFGPGTRLTVL.

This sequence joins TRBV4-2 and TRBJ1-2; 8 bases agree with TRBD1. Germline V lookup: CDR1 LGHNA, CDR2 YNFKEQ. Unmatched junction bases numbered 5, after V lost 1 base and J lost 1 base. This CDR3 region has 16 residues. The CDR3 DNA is TGTGCCAGCAGCCAAGGGGGGACAGGCCTTAACTATGGCTACACCTTC. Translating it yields CASSQGGTGLNYGYTF.